The rows below give T cell receptor beta chains drawn from one sample of a study of blood T cell repertoires in COVID-19. Produced via immunoSEQ multiplex PCR; TCRdb's table is partial and in-frame only. The repertoire holds approximately 300,000 clones, with roughly 90% as singletons. The material sequenced was PBMCs or T cells enriched from blood (not recorded which). The source of these receptors is a young woman who had recovered from COVID-19. CDR3s include the opening cysteine and the closing phenylalanine or tryptophan. The D gene is left open where the match is weak. Where a row states a size, it is once, few, many or the class of an expanded clone; other rows omit it.

v_call	d_call	j_call	clone_size	cdr3_aa	cdr3_nt
TRBV15	.	TRBJ1-6	.	CATSGSRGSPLHF	TGTGCCACCAGCGGATCCCGAGGTTCACCCCTCCACTTT
TRBV18	TRBD2	TRBJ2-1	.	CASSDGLAAYNEQFF	TGTGCCAGCTCAGATGGACTAGCGGCTTACAATGAGCAGTTCTTC
TRBV2	TRBD1	TRBJ2-2	.	CASTSAGTGGDLAGELFF	TGTGCCAGCACCTCTGCCGGGACAGGGGGCGATCTAGCCGGGGAGCTGTTTTTT
TRBV13	.	TRBJ2-4	.	CASSSIQQDAKNIQYF	TGTGCCAGCAGCTCAATACAACAGGACGCCAAAAACATTCAGTACTTC
TRBV12-3/TRBV12-4	TRBD1	TRBJ2-7	.	CASKGQAYEQYF	TGTGCCAGCAAAGGACAGGCCTACGAGCAGTACTTC
TRBV6-5	TRBD2	TRBJ2-7	.	CASSYALAGGYEQYF	TGTGCCAGCAGTTACGCGCTAGCGGGAGGGTACGAGCAGTACTTC
TRBV5-1	TRBD2	TRBJ2-3	.	CASSPGTTGTDTQYF	TGCGCCAGCAGCCCTGGGACTACTGGCACAGATACGCAGTATTTT
TRBV30	TRBD1	TRBJ1-1	.	CAWSTGAERTEAFF	TGTGCCTGGAGTACAGGGGCCGAGCGCACTGAAGCTTTCTTT
TRBV18	TRBD2	TRBJ2-1	.	CASSPWTSAYNEQFF	TGTGCCAGCTCACCCTGGACTAGCGCCTACAATGAGCAGTTCTTC
TRBV24-1	.	TRBJ2-2	once	CATSDTGRVTGELFF	TGTGCCACCAGTGATACAGGGAGAGTCACCGGGGAGCTGTTTTTT
TRBV13	TRBD1	TRBJ2-1	once	CASSLRDRGYNEQFF	TGTGCCAGCAGCTTAAGGGACAGGGGCTACAATGAGCAGTTCTTC
TRBV11-2	TRBD2	TRBJ2-1	.	CASSFDGLAGSNEQFF	TGTGCCAGCAGCTTTGATGGGCTAGCGGGAAGCAATGAGCAGTTCTTC